This TCR beta chain came from a study of cytomegalovirus exposure and HLA in healthy donors. Study-wide findings and caveats: In vitro assays verified that a few CMV-associated chains recognized CMV antigens specifically. The listing of 150 to 200 TCR beta chains classed them as cytomegalovirus-associated.

The protocol was immunoSEQ multiplex PCR, while the TCRdb copy is restricted to in-frame clones and leaves out a portion. Of roughly 300,000 clones in the sample, around 90% were seen once. V lost 1 base and J 11 bases, leaving 11 bases between the germline ends. CDR3 size: 12 residues. Germline V lookup: CDR1 SGHTA, CDR2 FQGNSA. A word on this clone: Its antigen is not known.

This receptor was identified in a woman aged 30 to 39 in good health and CMV-seropositive. The V and J genes are TRBV7-2 and TRBJ1-1, with D unresolved. The specimen was PBMCs. The CDR3, as DNA: TGTGCCAGCAGCTTAGGCGGGCCCGGGGCTTTCTTT. Translating it yields CASSLGGPGAFF.